These 9 T cell receptor beta chains were all obtained from the same sample, sequenced in a study of T cell responses to AZD1222 COVID-19 vaccine. Using immunoSEQ multiplex PCR, the repertoire was profiled, and TCRdb retains in-frame clones only, with some absent. Of about 85,000 clones in the sample, about 85% were seen once. The sequencing used peripheral blood, collected 28 days after the second AZD1222 dose. All receptors come from an adult who received the AZD1222 COVID-19 vaccine.

This rearrangement joins TRBV19 to TRBJ1-5; TRBD1 is a possible D gene (6 bases). This CDR3 has 15 amino acids. CDR1 is LNHDA and CDR2 is SQIVND in the germline V gene (reference sequence). With 3 bases removed from V and 9 bases from J, the gap between germline ends came to 18 bases. In DNA form, the CDR3 reads TGTGCCAGTAGTATCCGGGGGCCAGGCGGATCGCCCCAGCATTTT. Its translation: CASSIRGPGGSPQHF.

The V call is TRBV19, the J call TRBJ1-2, with D possibly TRBD1 on 5 matching bases. The V end was cut by 5 bases, the J end by 4 bases, with 14 bases between. CDR1 LNHDA and CDR2 SQIVND come from the germline V gene (reference sequence). CDR3 size: 14 residues. CDR3 loop: CASSQDHGGYGYTF. The CDR3 bases are TGTGCCAGTAGTCAGGATCACGGGGGCTATGGCTACACCTTC.

V gene TRBV7-2 combines with J gene TRBJ1-2; D not resolved. From germline, CDR1 is SGHTA and CDR2 FQGNSA. Trimming removed 7 bases at V and 4 bases at J, with 13 bases between. The CDR3 length is 13 residues. The CDR3 DNA follows: TGTGCCAGCACCAGGCCGGGGTCCTATGGCTACACCTTC. Translated: CASTRPGSYGYTF.

As to this clone: Other DNA sequences in this sample translate to the same CDR3. The gene calls are TRBV13 and TRBJ2-7; TRBD2 aligns across 7 bases. Germline V gives CDR1 PRHDT, CDR2 FYEKMQ (reference sequence). The V and J ends lost 5 bases and 4 bases, in that order; junction bases with no gene match: 5. The CDR3 spans 13 residues. The CDR3 region has the DNA TGTGCCAGCAGCCCCCCCGGGGGGTACGAGCAGTACTTC. This translates into CASSPPGGYEQYF.

V usage is TRBV3-1 (or the pseudogene TRBV3-2) and J usage is TRBJ1-1; D ambiguous. This CDR3 is built from 13 residues. Germline V gives CDR1 LGHDT, CDR2 YNNKEL (reference sequence). Trimming took 0 bases from V and 1 from J, leaving 3 bases between them. CDR3 nucleotides: TGTGCCAGCAGCCAAGACTGGAACACTGAAGCTTTCTTT. This translates into CASSQDWNTEAFF.

The chain couples TRBV2 to TRBJ1-6; no firm D call. The CDR3 loop spans 11 amino acids. Germline V CDR1 and CDR2: SNHLY, FYNNEI. Trimming removed 6 bases from V and 10 bases from J, with 7 bases in between. CDR3 coding DNA: TGTGCCAGCAGGAACCTATCACCCCTCCACTTT. Encoded protein: CASRNLSPLHF.

This clone has only a few counts. The chain employs TRBV6-2 or TRBV6-3 and TRBJ2-7; D may correspond to TRBD1 or TRBD2 (5 bases each). CDR3 length: 18 amino acids. The germline V gene encodes CDR1 MNHEY and CDR2 SVGEGT. With 2 bases removed from V and 2 bases from J, the gap between germline ends came to 22 bases. CDR3 loop: CASSYEGTRRGQPYEQYF. The DNA for the CDR3 is TGTGCCAGCAGTTACGAAGGGACCCGTCGGGGCCAACCCTACGAGCAGTACTTC.

This clone has more than one count but fewer than ten. V usage is TRBV7-6 and J usage is TRBJ2-2; 16 nucleotides align to TRBD2. Germline V CDR1 and CDR2: SGHVS, FNYEAQ. V gave up 4 bases and J gave up 6 bases; unmatched junction bases: 8. This CDR3 comprises 18 residues. The CDR3 nucleotides are TGTGCCAGCAGCTCGACCGGGACTAGCGGGGGGGCCGCCGGGGAGCTGTTTTTT. This sequence encodes CASSSTGTSGGAAGELFF.

The chain couples TRBV4-1 to TRBJ1-6; a weak D match, TRBD1 (5 bases). With 0 bases removed from V and 0 bases from J, the gap between germline ends came to 15 bases. There are 19 residues in the CDR3. From germline, CDR1 is MGHRA and CDR2 YSYEKL. The CDR3, as DNA: TGCGCCAGCAGCCAAGATGAGTCAGGGCCCTTCTCCTATAATTCACCCCTCCACTTT. This encodes CASSQDESGPFSYNSPLHF.